The text below deals with one TCR beta chain. This clone was recorded only once. What antigen it recognizes has not been identified. Base qualities were left out, and no much larger clone turns up one base away. The immunoSEQ Assay, a bias-controlled multiplex PCR, was used to amplify TCRbeta CDR3 regions from genomic DNA. Regarding the original processing steps: The number of nucleated cells in each sample was estimated from the amplification of reference gene primers within the assay. Sequence reads were collapsed and filtered to measure the absolute abundance of every unique TCRbeta CDR3 rearrangement. For each sample, productive Simpson clonality was calculated as the square root of Simpson's diversity index across productive rearrangements. In its TCRdb copy, this immuneACCESS table keeps in-frame sequences only and misses some clones. Where compared with another copy, unresolved V genes explain less than half of these, and the others have no known cause. That table is the source of V, J and clone size, and D and trimming were worked out from the DNA. For this sample the table gives 99,000 or so clones, of which roughly 90% were detected only once. The ten largest clonotypes hold approximately 5.6% of the sample.

Trimming leaves V shorter by 5 bases and J shorter by 4 bases, with the junction holding 3 bases beyond the gene matches. The CDR3 runs 12 amino acids, cysteine and phenylalanine included. Solely the CDR3 DNA is kept, with 36 bases framed from the first base. CDR1 and CDR2, looked up from the germline V gene (reference sequence), are GTSNPN and SVGIG. Collaborating institutions collected whole blood in K2EDTA tubes following their own protocols. For TCRbeta analysis, collaborator samples were shipped as frozen whole blood, as isolated PBMCs, or as DNA extracted from either sample type. This sample is drawn from a study of blood T cell repertoires in COVID-19 (TCRdb year 2020). Background for the entire study: The collaborator samples originated in the United States, Italy and Spain and spanned the acute and convalescent phases of COVID-19. The prospective study material was composed of cDNA or gDNA derived from T cells, B-cell-depleted T cells, or PBMCs. Deeply sampled blood TCRbeta repertoires from subjects exposed to, actively infected with, or recovered from COVID-19 were included in the dataset. A freely available public database, intended as a resource for researchers studying the immune response to SARS-CoV-2, is where the repertoires were released. The samples were drawn from two sources: the first 160 participants of the ongoing ImmuneRACE study, and 950 to 1,500 subjects contributed by 6 global collaborators. Nearly every sample came with metadata listing a de-identified subject ID, COVID-19 status, age in years and sex. Where available, HLA class I and class II types were taken from metadata supplied by the sample provider and were not determined by assay-based typing. General study outcomes and caveats: Clinical and demographic metadata were provided uncurated, with the amount varying by source and participant.

This sequence uses TRBV30 and TRBJ1-2; TRBD1 fits 8 bases in the junction. Sequenced input: peripheral blood. This sequence was found in a human donor in a cohort sampled during active COVID-19. The nucleotide sequence is given as TGTGCCTGGGATCAGGGGGCCTATGGCTACACCTTC. The resulting protein is CAWDQGAYGYTF.